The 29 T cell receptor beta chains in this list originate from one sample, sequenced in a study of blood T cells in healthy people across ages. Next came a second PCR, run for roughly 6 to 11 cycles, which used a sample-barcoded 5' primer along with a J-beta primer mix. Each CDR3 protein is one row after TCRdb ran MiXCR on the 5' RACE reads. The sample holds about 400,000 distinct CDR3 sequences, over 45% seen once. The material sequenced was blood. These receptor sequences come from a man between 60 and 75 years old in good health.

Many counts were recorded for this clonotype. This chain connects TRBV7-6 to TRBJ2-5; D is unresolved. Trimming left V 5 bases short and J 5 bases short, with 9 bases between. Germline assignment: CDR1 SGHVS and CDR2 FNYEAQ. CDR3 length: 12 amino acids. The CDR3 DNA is TGTGCCAGCAGCGTCGGGTTTGAGACCCAGTACTTC. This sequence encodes CASSVGFETQYF. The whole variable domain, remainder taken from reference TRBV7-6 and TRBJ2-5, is GAGVSQSPRYKVTKRGQDVALRCDPISGHVSLYWYRQALGQGPEFLTYFNYEAQQDKSGLPNDRFSAERPEGSISTLTIQRTEQRDSAMYRCASSVGFETQYFGPGTRLLVL.

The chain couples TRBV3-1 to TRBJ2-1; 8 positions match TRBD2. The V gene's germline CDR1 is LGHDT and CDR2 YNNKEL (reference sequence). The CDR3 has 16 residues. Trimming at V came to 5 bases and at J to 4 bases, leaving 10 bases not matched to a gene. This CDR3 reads CASSSSGRVHYNEQFF. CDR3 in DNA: TGTGCCAGCAGCTCGAGCGGGAGAGTGCATTACAATGAGCAGTTCTTC.

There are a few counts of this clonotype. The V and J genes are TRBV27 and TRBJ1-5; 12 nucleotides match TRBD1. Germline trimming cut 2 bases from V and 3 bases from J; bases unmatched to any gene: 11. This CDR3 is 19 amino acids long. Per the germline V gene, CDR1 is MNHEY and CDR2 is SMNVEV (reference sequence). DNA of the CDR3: TGTGCCAGCAGTTTAAGGGGACCCGGGACAGGGGGCCCCAATCAGCCCCAGCATTTT. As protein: CASSLRGPGTGGPNQPQHF.

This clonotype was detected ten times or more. CDR3 sequence (DNA): TGCAGCGTTGCTCAGGGTCCTGTTGAGCAGTTCTTC. It encodes CSVAQGPVEQFF. The chain joins TRBV29-1 to TRBJ2-1, with D possibly being TRBD1 (5 bases). The CDR3 extends over 12 amino acids. V lost 4 bases, J lost 9 bases, and 13 bases lay in between. The germline gives CDR1 SQVTM, CDR2 ANQGSEA.

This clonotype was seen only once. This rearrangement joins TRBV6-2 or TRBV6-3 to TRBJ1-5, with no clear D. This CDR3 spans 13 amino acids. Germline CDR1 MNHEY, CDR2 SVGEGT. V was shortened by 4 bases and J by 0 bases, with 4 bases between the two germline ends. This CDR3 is CASSSYSNQPQHF. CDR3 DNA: TGTGCCAGCAGTTCCTATAGCAATCAGCCCCAGCATTTT.

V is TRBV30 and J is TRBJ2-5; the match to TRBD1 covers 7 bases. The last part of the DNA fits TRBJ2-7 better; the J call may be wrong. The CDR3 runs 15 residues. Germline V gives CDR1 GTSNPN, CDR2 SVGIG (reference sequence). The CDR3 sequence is CAWDRRDRALYEQYF. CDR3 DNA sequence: TGTGCCTGGGACCGCCGGGACAGAGCCCTCTACGAGCAGTACTTC.

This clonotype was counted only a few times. The CDR3 loop is CSADSTESNTEAFF. The CDR3 nucleotides read TGCAGTGCTGATTCGACAGAGTCGAACACTGAAGCTTTCTTT. This chain uses TRBV20-1 with TRBJ1-1; D is perhaps TRBD1 (5 bases). The V gene's germline CDR1 is DFQATT and CDR2 SNEGSKA (reference sequence). Between the trimmed V and J ends, which lost 5 bases and 1 base, there was a span of 14 bases. CDR3 size: 14 residues.

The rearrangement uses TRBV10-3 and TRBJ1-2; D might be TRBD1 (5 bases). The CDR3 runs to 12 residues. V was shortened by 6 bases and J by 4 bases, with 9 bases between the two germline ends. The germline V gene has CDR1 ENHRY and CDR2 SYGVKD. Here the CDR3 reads CAISGTAYGYTF. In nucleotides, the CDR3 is TGTGCCATCAGCGGGACGGCCTATGGCTACACCTTC.

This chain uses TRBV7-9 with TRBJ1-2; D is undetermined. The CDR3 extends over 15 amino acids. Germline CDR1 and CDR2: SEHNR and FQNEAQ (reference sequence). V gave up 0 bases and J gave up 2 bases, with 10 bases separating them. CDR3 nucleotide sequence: TGTGCCAGCAGCTTAGCTGGCAGGATAAACTATGGCTACACCTTC. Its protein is CASSLAGRINYGYTF.

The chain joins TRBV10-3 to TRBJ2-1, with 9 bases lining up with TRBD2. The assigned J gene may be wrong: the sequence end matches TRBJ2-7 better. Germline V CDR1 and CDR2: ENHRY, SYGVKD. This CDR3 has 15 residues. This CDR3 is CAISESGGTYNEQYF. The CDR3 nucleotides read TGTGCCATCAGTGAAAGCGGGGGGACCTACAATGAGCAGTACTTC.

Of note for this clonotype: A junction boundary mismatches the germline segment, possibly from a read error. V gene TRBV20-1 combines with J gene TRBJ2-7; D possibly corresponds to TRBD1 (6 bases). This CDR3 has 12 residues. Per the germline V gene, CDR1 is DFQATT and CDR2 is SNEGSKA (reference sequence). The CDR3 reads CCAQRDNYEQYF. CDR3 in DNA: TGCTGTGCTCAACGGGACAACTACGAGCAGTACTTC.

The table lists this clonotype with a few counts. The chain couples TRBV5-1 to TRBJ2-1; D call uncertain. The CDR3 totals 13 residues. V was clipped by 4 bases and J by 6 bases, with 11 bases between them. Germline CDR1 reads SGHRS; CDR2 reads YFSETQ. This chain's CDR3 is CASSVADFNEQFF. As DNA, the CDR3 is TGCGCCAGCAGCGTTGCTGACTTCAATGAGCAGTTCTTC.

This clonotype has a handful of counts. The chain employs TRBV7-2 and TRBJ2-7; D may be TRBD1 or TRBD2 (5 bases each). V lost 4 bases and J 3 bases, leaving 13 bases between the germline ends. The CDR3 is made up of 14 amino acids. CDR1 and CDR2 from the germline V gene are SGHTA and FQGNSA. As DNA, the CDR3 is TGTGCCAGCAGCTATACCCGGGACGTCTACGAGCAGTACTTC. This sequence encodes CASSYTRDVYEQYF.

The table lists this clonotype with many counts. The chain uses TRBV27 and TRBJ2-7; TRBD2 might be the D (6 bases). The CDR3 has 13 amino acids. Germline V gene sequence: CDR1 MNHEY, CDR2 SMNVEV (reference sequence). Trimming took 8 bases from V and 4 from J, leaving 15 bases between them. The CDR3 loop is CASSPRLVYEQYF. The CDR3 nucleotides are TGTGCCAGCTCCCCGAGACTAGTATACGAGCAGTACTTC.

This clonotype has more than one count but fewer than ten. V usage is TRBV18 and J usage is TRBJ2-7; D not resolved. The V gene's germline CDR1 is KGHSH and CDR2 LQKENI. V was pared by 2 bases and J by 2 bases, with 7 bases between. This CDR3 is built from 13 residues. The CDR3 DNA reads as TGTGCCAGCTCACCAGCCAGCACCTACGAGCAGTACTTC. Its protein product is CASSPASTYEQYF.

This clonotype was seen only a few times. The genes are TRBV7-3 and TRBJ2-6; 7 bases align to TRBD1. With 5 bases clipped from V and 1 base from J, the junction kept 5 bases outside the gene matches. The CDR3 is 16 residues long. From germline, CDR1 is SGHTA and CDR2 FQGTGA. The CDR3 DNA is TGTGCCAGCAGCCCCCGGGACAGATCTGGGGCCAACGTCCTGACTTTC. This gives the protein CASSPRDRSGANVLTF.

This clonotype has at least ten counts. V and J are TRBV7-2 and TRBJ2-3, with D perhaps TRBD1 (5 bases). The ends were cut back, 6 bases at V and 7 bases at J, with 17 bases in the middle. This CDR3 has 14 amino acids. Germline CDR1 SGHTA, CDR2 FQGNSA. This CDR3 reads CASSPPGSLYTQYF. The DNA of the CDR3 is TGTGCCAGCAGTCCTCCAGGGTCACTGTATACGCAGTATTTT.

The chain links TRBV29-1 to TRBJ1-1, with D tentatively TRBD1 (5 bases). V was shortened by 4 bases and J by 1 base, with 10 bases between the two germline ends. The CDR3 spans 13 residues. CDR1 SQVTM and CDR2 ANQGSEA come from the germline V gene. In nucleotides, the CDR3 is TGCAGCGTTGGTAGGGACTCGAACACTGAAGCTTTCTTT. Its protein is CSVGRDSNTEAFF.

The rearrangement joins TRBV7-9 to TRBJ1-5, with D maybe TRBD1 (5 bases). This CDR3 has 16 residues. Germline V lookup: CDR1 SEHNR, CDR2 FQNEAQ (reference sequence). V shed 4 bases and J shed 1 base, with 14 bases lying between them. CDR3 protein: CASSWGGSTSNQPQHF. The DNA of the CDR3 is TGTGCCAGCAGCTGGGGGGGGAGTACGAGCAATCAGCCCCAGCATTTT.

This CDR3 reads CASSYAGGIGEQYF. CDR3 in DNA: TGTGCCAGCAGTTACGCGGGAGGAATCGGCGAGCAGTACTTC. This chain uses TRBV6-6 with TRBJ2-7; 8 bases match TRBD2. The germline V gene encodes CDR1 MNHNY and CDR2 SVGAGI (reference sequence). The CDR3 has 14 residues. V was pared by 2 bases and J by 6 bases, with 6 bases of the junction left unmatched.

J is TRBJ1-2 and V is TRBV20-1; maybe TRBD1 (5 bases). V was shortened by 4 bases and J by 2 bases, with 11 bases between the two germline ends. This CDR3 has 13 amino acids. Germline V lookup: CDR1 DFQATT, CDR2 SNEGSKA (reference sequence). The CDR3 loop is CSAIPGGNYGYTF. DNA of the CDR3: TGCAGTGCTATTCCGGGGGGGAACTATGGCTACACCTTC.

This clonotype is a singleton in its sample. CDR3 sequence: CASNKDGYNEQFF. Here the CDR3 DNA reads TGTGCCAGCAATAAAGACGGCTACAATGAGCAGTTCTTC. The chain uses TRBV6-1 and TRBJ2-1; D is unclear. This CDR3 is 13 amino acids long. Germline values: CDR1 MNHNS, CDR2 SASEGT. V was shortened by 7 bases and J by 3 bases, with 10 bases between the two germline ends.

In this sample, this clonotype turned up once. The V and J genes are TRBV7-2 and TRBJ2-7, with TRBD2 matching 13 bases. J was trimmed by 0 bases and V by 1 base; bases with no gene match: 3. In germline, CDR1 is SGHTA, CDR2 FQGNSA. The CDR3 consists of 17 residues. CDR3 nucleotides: TGTGCCAGCAGCTTAGTGGGACTAGCGGGGCCCTCCTACGAGCAGTACTTC. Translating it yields CASSLVGLAGPSYEQYF.

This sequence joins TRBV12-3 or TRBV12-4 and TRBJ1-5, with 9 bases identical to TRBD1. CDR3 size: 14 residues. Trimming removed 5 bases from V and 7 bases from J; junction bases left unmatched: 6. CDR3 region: CASSLGTGRQPQHF. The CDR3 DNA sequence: TGTGCCAGCAGTCTAGGGACAGGGCGGCAGCCCCAGCATTTT.

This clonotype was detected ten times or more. The CDR3 DNA sequence: TGTGCCAGCAGCTCAATAGGGGAGAGCTCCTACAATGAGCAGTTCTTC. Amino acids: CASSSIGESSYNEQFF. This sequence joins TRBV3-1 and TRBJ2-1; tentatively, D is TRBD1 or TRBD2 (5 bases each). Trimming pared 5 bases from V and 0 bases from J, leaving 14 bases between. From germline, CDR1 is LGHDT and CDR2 YNNKEL (reference sequence). The CDR3 extends over 16 amino acids.

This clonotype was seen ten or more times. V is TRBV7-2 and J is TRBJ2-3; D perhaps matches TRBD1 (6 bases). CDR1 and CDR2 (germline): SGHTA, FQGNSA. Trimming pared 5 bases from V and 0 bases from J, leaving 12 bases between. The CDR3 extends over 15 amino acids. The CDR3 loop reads CASSTGHLSTDTQYF. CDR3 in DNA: TGTGCCAGCAGCACGGGACACCTGAGCACAGATACGCAGTATTTT.

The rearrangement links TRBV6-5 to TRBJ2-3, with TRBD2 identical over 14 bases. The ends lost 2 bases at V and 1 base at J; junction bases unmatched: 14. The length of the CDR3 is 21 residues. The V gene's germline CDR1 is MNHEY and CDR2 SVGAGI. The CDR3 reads CASSYPAGTSGSRVGTDTQYF. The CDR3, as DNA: TGTGCCAGCAGTTACCCAGCCGGGACTAGCGGGAGCAGGGTAGGCACAGATACGCAGTATTTT.

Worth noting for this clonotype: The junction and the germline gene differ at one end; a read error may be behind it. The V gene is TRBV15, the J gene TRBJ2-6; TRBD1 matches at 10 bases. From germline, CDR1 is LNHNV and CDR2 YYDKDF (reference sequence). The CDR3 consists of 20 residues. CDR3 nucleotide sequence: TGTGCCACCAGCAGAGATGGTCTTGGGACAGGGGTATCTGGGGCCAACGTCCCGACTTTC. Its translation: CATSRDGLGTGVSGANVPTF.

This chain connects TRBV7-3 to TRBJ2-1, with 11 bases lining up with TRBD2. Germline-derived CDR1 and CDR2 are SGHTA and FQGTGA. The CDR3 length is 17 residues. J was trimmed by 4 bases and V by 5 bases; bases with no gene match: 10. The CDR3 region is CASSPTSGTTLYNEQFF. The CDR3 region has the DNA TGTGCCAGCAGCCCGACTAGCGGGACAACTCTTTACAATGAGCAGTTCTTC.